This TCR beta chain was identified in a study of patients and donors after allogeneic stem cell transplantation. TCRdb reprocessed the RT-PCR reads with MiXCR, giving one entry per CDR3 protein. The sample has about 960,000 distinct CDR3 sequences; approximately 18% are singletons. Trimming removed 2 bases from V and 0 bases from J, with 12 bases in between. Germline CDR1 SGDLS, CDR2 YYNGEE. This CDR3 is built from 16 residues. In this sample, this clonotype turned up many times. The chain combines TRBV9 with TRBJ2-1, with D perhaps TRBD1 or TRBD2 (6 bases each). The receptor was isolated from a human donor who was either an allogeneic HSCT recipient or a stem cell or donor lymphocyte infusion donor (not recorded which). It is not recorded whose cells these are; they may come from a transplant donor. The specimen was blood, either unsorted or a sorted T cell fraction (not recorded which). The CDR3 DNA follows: TGTGCCAGCAGCGTCGTCGGGGGCAGCTCCTACAATGAGCAGTTCTTC. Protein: CASSVVGGSSYNEQFF.